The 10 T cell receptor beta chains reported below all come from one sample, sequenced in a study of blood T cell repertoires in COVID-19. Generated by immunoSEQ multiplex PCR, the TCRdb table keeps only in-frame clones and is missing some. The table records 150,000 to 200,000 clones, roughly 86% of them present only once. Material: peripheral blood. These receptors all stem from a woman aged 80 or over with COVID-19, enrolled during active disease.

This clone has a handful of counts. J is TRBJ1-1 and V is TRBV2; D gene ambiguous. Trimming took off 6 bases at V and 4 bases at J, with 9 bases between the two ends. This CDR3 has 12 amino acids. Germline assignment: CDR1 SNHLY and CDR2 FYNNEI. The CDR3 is CASSRGPTEAFF. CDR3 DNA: TGTGCCAGCAGCCGGGGTCCCACTGAAGCTTTCTTT.

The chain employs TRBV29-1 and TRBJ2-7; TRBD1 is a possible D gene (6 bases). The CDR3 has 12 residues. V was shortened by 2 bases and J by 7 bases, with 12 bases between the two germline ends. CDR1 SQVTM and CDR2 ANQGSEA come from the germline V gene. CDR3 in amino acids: CSVELGAREQYF. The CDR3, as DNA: TGCAGCGTTGAACTGGGGGCGCGTGAGCAGTACTTC.

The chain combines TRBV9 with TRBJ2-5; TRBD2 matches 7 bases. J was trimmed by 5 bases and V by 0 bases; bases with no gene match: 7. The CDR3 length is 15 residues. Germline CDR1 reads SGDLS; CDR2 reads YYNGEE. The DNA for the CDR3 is TGTGCCAGCAGCGTAGGGTCTAGCGGTGAGGAGACCCAGTACTTC. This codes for CASSVGSSGEETQYF.

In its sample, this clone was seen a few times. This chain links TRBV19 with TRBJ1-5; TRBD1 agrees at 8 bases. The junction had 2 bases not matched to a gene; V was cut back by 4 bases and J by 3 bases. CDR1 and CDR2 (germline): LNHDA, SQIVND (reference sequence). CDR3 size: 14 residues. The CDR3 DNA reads TGTGCCAGTAGTAGGACAGGGACCAATCAGCCCCAGCATTTT. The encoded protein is CASSRTGTNQPQHF.

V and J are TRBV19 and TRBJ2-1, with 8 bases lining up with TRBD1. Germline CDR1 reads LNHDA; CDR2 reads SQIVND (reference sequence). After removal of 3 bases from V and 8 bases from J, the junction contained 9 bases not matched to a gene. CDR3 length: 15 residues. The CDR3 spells CASSIRGQDFDEQFF. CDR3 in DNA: TGTGCCAGTAGTATTAGGGGACAGGACTTCGATGAGCAGTTCTTC.

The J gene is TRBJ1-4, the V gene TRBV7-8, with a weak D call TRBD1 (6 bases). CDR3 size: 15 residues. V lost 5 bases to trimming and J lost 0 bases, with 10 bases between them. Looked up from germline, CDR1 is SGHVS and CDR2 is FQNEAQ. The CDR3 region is CASSPTGSTNEKLFF. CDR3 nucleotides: TGTGCCAGCAGCCCGACAGGTTCAACTAATGAAAAACTGTTTTTT.

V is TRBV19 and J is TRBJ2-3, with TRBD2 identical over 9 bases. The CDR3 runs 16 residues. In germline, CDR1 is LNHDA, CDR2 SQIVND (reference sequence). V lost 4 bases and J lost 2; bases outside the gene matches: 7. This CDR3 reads CASSTSGTTITDTQYF. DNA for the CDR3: TGTGCCAGTAGTACTAGCGGGACTACGATCACAGATACGCAGTATTTT.

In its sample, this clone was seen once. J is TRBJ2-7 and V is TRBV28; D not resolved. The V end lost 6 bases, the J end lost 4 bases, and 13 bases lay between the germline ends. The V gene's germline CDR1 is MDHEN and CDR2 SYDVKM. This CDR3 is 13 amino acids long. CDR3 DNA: TGTGCCAGCAGGGAGAGTCTCCCGTACGAGCAGTACTTC. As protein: CASRESLPYEQYF.

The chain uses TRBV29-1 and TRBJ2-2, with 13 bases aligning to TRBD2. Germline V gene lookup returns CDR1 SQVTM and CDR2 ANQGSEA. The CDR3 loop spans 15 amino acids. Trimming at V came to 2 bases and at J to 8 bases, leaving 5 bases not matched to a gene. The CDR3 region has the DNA TGCAGCGTTGAATCGACTAGCGGGAGGATAGGGGAGCTGTTTTTT. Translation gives CSVESTSGRIGELFF.

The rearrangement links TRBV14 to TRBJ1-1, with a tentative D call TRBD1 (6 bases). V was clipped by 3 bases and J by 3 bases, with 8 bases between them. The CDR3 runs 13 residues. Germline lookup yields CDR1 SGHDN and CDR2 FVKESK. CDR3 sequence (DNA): TGTGCCAGCAGCCACGACAGGTACACTGAAGCTTTCTTT. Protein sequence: CASSHDRYTEAFF.